This T cell receptor beta chain was captured in a study of PD-1 blockade in classical Hodgkin lymphoma. Study-wide results and caveats: No one has yet defined what causes the repertoire differences, which may be disease activity or prior therapy. Complete responders had baseline diversity similar to newly diagnosed patients. CD8+ TCR diversity did not rise significantly by C4D1, unlike CD4+.

Concerning this clone itself: Its target is unknown.

Relapse after autologous stem cell transplantation occurred in every patient, and brentuximab vedotin exposure varied. Complete response, partial response or progressive disease were the best responses. Measured with immunoSEQ multiplex PCR; TCRdb has only the in-frame clones, and not every one. Of about 20,000 clones in the sample, 75% to 90% are singletons; the top ten hold approximately 24%. Per germline, CDR1 SGDLS and CDR2 YYNGEE. This CDR3 has 14 amino acids. Deletions cut 4 bases from V and 2 bases from J, with 13 bases between. Sequenced material: peripheral blood mononuclear cells (PBMCs), taken at baseline. The chain carries TRBV9 and TRBJ2-7, with D possibly being TRBD2 (6 bases). The TCR originated in a human donor with classical Hodgkin lymphoma. Here the CDR3 DNA reads TGTGCCAGCAGCACCTGGGACTTGCCCTACGAGCAGTACTTC. Residues: CASSTWDLPYEQYF.